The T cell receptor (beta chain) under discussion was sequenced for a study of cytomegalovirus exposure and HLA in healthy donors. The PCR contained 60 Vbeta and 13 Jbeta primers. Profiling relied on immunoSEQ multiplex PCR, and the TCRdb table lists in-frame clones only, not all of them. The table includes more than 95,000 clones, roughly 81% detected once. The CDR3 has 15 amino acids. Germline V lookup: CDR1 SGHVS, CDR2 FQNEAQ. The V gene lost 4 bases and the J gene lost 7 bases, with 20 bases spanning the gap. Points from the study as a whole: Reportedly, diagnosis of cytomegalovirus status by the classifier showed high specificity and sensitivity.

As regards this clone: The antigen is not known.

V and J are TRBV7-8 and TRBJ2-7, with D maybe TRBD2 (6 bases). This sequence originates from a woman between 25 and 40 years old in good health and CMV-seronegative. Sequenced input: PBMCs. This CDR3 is CASSSNPGGPREQYF. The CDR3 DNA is TGTGCCAGCAGCTCCAACCCCGGAGGGCCGCGTGAGCAGTACTTC. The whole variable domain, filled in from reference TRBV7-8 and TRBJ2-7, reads GAGVSQSPRYKVAKRGQDVALRCDPISGHVSLFWYQQALGQGPEFLTYFQNEAQLDKSGLPSDRFFAERPEGSVSTLKIQRTQQEDSAVYLCASSSNPGGPREQYFGPGTRLTVT.